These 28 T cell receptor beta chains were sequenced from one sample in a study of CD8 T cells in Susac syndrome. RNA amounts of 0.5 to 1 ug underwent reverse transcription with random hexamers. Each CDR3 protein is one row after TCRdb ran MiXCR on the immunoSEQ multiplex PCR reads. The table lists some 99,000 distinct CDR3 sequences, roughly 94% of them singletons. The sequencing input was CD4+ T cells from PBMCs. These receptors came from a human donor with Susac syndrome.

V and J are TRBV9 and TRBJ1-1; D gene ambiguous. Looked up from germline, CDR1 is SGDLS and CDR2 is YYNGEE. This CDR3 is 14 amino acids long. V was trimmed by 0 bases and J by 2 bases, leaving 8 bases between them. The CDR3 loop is CASSVANVNTEAFF. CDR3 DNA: TGTGCCAGCAGCGTAGCAAACGTCAACACTGAAGCTTTCTTT.

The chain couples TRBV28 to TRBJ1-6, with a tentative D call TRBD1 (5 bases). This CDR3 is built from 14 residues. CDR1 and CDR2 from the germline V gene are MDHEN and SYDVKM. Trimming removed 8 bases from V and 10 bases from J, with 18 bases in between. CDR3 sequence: CASGPGERGSPLHF. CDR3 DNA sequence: TGTGCCAGCGGGCCCGGGGAAAGGGGATCACCCCTCCACTTT.

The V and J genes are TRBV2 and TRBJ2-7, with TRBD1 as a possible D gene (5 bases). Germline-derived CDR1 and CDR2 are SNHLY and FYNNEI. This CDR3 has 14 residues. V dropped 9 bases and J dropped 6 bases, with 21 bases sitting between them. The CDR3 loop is CARREQVAPSEQYF. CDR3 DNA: TGTGCCAGGAGAGAACAGGTAGCCCCGTCCGAGCAGTACTTC.

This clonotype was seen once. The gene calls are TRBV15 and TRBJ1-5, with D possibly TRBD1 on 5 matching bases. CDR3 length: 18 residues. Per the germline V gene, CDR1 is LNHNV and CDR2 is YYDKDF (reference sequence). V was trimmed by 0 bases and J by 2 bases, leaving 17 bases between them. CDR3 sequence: CATSRDFIGAGGNQPQHF. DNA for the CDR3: TGTGCCACCAGCAGAGATTTTATAGGGGCTGGTGGCAATCAGCCCCAGCATTTT.

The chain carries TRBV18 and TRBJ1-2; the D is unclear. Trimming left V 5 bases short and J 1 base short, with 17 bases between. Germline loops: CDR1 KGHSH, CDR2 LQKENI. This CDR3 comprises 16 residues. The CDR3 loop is CASSLNGGEGNYGYTF. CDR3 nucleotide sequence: TGTGCCAGCTCATTAAACGGAGGAGAGGGTAACTATGGCTACACCTTC.

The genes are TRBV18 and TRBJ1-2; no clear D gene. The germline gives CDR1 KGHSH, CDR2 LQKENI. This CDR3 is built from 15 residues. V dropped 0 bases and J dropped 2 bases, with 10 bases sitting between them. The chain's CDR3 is CASSPPRTDNYGYTF. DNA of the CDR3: TGTGCCAGCTCACCACCCCGGACCGACAACTATGGCTACACCTTC.

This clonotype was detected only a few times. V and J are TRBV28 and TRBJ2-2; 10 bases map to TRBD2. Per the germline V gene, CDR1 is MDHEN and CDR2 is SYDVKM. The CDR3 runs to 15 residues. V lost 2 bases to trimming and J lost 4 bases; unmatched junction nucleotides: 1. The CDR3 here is CASSLLAGVTGELFF. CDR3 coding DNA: TGTGCCAGCAGTTTACTAGCGGGGGTCACCGGGGAGCTGTTTTTT. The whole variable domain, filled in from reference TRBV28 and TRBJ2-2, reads DVKVTQSSRYLVKRTGEKVFLECVQDMDHENMFWYRQDPGLGLRLIYFSYDVKMKEKGDIPEGYSVSREKKERFSLILESASTNQTSMYLCASSLLAGVTGELFFGEGSRLTVL.

The CDR3 protein is CASSAYPGGKAYEQYF. The CDR3 DNA sequence: TGTGCCAGCAGCGCTTATCCCGGGGGGAAAGCCTACGAGCAGTACTTC. This chain joins TRBV9 and TRBJ2-7; 7 nucleotides match TRBD2. The CDR3 length is 16 residues. The V gene end was trimmed by 3 bases and the J gene end by 2 bases; junction bases not matched to a gene: 11. Germline-derived CDR1 and CDR2 are SGDLS and YYNGEE.

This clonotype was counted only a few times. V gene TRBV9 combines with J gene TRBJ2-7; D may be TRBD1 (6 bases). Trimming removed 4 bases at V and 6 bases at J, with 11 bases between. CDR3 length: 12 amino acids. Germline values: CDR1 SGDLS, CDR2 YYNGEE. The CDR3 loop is CASSLQGFEQYF. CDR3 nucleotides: TGTGCCAGCAGCTTGCAGGGGTTCGAGCAGTACTTC.

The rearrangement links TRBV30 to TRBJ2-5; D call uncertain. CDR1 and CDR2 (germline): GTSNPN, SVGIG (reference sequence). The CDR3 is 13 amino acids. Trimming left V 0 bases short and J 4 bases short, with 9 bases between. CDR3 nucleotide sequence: TGTGCCTGGAGTGTACGGCAGGCAGAGACCCAGTACTTC. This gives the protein CAWSVRQAETQYF.

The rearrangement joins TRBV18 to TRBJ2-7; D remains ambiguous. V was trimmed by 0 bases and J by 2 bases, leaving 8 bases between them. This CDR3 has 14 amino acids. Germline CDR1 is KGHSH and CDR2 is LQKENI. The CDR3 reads CASSPPDTPYEQYF. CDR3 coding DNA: TGTGCCAGCTCACCACCCGACACCCCCTACGAGCAGTACTTC. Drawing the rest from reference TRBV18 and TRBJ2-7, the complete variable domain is NAGVMQNPRHLVRRRGQEARLRCSPMKGHSHVYWYRQLPEEGLKFMVYLQKENIIDESGMPKERFSAEFPKEGPSILRIQQVVRGDSAAYFCASSPPDTPYEQYFGPGTRLTVT.

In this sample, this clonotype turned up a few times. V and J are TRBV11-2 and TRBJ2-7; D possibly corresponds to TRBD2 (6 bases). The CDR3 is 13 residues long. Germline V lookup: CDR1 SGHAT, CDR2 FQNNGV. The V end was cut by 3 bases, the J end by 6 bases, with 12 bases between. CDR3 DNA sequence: TGTGCCAGCAGCTTGTGGGGACTTGGCGAGCAGTACTTC. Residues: CASSLWGLGEQYF. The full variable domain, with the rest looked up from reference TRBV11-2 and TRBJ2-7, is EAGVAQSPRYKIIEKRQSVAFWCNPISGHATLYWYQQILGQGPKLLIQFQNNGVVDDSQLPKDRFSAERLKGVDSTLKIQPAKLEDSAVYLCASSLWGLGEQYFGPGTRLTVT.

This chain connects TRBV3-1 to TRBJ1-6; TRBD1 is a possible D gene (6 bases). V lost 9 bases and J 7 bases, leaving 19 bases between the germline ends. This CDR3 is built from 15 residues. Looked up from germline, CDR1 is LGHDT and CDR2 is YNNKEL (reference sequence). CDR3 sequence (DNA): TGTGCCAGTTCAAACATCAGGGGATGGAATTCACCCCTCCACTTT. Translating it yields CASSNIRGWNSPLHF. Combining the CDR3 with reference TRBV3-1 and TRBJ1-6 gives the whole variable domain DTAVSQTPKYLVTQMGNDKSIKCEQNLGHDTMYWYKQDSKKFLKIMFSYNNKELIINETVPNRFSPKSPDKAHLNLHINSLELGDSAVYFCASSNIRGWNSPLHFGNGTRLTVT.

CDR3 coding DNA: TGTGCCAGCAGTTTAGGGATAGGTCAGCCCCAGCATTTT. As protein: CASSLGIGQPQHF. V is TRBV12-3 or TRBV12-4 and J is TRBJ1-5; D is unresolved. The CDR3 is 13 amino acids. The ends were cut back, 1 base at V and 6 bases at J, with 7 bases in the middle.

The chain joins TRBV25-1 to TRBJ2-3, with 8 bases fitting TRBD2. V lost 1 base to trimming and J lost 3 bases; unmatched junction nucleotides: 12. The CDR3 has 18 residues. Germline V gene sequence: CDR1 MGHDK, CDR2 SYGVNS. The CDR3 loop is CASSELAGGIFGTDTQYF. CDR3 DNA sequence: TGTGCCAGCAGTGAATTGGCGGGGGGTATTTTTGGGACAGATACGCAGTATTTT.

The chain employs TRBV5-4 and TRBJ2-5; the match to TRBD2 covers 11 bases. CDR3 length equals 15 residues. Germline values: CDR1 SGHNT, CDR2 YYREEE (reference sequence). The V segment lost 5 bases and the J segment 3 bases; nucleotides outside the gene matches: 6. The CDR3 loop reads CASSSKLAGEETQYF. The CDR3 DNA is TGTGCCAGCAGTTCAAAACTAGCGGGAGAAGAGACCCAGTACTTC.

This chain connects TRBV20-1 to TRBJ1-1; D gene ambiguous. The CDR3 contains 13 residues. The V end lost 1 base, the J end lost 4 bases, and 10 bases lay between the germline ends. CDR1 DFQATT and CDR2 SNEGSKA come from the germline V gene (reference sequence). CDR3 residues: CSARGQAGTEAFF. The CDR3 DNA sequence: TGCAGTGCTAGAGGGCAGGCGGGCACTGAAGCTTTCTTT.

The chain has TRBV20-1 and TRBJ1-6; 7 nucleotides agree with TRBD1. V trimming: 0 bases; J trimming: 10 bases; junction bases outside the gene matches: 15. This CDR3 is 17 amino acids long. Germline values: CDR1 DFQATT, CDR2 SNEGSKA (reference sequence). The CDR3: CSARDIPRQGLRSPLHF. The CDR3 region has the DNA TGCAGTGCTAGAGATATCCCGAGACAGGGCCTGAGGTCACCCCTCCACTTT.

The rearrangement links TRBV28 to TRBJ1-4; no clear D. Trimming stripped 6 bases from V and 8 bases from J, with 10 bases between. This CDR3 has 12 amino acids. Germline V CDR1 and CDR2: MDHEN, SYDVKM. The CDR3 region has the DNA TGTGCCAGCAGACGGGTTCACGAAAAACTGTTTTTT. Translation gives CASRRVHEKLFF.

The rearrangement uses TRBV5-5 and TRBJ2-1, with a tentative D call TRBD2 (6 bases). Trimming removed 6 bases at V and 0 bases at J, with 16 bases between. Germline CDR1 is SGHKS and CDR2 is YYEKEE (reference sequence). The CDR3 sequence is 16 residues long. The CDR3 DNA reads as TGTGCCAGCACCTTTCTTGGGGGGACCTCCTACAATGAGCAGTTCTTC. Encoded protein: CASTFLGGTSYNEQFF.

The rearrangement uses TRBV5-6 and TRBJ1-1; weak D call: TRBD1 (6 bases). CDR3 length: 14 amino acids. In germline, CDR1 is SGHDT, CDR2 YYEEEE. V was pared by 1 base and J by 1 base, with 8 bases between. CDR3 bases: TGTGCCAGCAGCTTGAACAGGGCGAACACTGAAGCTTTCTTT. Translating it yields CASSLNRANTEAFF. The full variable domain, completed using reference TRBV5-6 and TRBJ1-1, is DAGVTQSPTHLIKTRGQQVTLRCSPKSGHDTVSWYQQALGQGPQFIFQYYEEEERQRGNFPDRFSGHQFPNYSSELNVNALLLGDSALYLCASSLNRANTEAFFGQGTRLTVV.

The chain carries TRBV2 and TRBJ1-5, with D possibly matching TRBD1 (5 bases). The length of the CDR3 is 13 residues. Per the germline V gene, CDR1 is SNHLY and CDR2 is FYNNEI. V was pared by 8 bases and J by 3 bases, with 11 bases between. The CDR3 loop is CASVGRLNQPQHF. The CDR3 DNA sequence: TGTGCCAGCGTGGGACGGCTCAATCAGCCCCAGCATTTT.

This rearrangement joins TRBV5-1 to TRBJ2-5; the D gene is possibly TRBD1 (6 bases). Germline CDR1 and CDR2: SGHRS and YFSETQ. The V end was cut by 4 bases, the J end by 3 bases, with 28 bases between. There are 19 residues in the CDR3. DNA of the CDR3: TGCGCCAGCAGCACCTTAGGGACACGGGGTTGGGACGGCAAAGAGACCCAGTACTTC. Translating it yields CASSTLGTRGWDGKETQYF.

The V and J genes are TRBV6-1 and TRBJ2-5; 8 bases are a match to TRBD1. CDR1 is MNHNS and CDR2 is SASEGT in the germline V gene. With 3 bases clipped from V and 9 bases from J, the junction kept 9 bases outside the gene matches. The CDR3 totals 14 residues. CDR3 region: CASSETGAKVAQYF. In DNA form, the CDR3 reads TGTGCCAGCAGTGAGACAGGGGCCAAGGTGGCCCAGTACTTC.

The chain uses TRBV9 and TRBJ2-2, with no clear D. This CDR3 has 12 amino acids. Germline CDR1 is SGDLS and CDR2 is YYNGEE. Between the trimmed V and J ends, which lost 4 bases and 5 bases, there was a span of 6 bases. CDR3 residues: CASSTATGELFF. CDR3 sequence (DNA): TGTGCCAGCAGCACCGCGACCGGGGAGCTGTTTTTT.

The CDR3 DNA sequence: TGCAGCGCGGGGACGGCGAACACCGGGGAGCTGTTTTTT. Translated: CSAGTANTGELFF. The chain combines TRBV29-1 with TRBJ2-2; D might be TRBD1 or TRBD2, each matching 5 bases. Looked up from germline, CDR1 is SQVTM and CDR2 is ANQGSEA. The V and J ends lost 7 bases and 0 bases respectively, with 9 bases between them. This CDR3 spans 13 amino acids.

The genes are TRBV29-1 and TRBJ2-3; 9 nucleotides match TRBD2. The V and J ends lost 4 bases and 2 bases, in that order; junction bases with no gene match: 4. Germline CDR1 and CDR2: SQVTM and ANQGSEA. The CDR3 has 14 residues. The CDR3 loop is CSVAASGDTDTQYF. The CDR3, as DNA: TGCAGCGTTGCGGCTAGCGGGGACACAGATACGCAGTATTTT.

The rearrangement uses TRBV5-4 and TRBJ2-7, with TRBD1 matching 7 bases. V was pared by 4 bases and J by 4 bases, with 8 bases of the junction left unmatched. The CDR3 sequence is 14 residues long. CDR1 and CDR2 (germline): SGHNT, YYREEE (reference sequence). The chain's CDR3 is CASSVPGQNYEQYF. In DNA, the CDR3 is TGTGCCAGCAGCGTACCGGGACAGAATTACGAGCAGTACTTC. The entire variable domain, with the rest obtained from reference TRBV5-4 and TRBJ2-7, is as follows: ETGVTQSPTHLIKTRGQQVTLRCSSQSGHNTVSWYQQALGQGPQFIFQYYREEENGRGNFPPRFSGLQFPNYSSELNVNALELDDSALYLCASSVPGQNYEQYFGPGTRLTVT.